This record looks at one T cell receptor (beta chain) sequence and its context. This sample was taken from a study of blood T cell repertoires in COVID-19. Overall study context: Both acute and convalescent COVID-19 samples were obtained from the United States, Italy and Spain. PBMCs, B-cell-depleted T cells, or T cells were the source of the cDNA or gDNA that made up the material.

The germline CDR1 and CDR2 sequences are SGHTA and FQGTGA. Trimming pared 0 bases from V and 5 bases from J, leaving 11 bases between. The CDR3 spans 15 residues. The data were produced by immunoSEQ multiplex PCR, yet TCRdb's version contains in-frame clones alone and is incomplete. Among around 300,000 clones listed, 88% were seen once. V gene TRBV7-3 combines with J gene TRBJ2-1; the D gene is possibly TRBD2 (5 bases). Sequenced input: PBMCs or T cells enriched from blood (not recorded which). The clonotype comes from a woman in her sixties or seventies in a cohort exposed to, infected with or recovered from COVID-19 (not recorded which). This CDR3 reads CASSLTGRGNNEQFF. CDR3 DNA: TGTGCCAGCAGCTTAACAGGGAGAGGTAACAATGAGCAGTTCTTC. The full variable domain, completed using reference TRBV7-3 and TRBJ2-1, is GAGVSQTPSNKVTEKGKYVELRCDPISGHTALYWYRQSLGQGPEFLIYFQGTGAADDSGLPNDRFFAVRPEGSVSTLKIQRTERGDSAVYLCASSLTGRGNNEQFFGPGTRLTVL.